This entry concerns a single T cell receptor (beta chain). CDR1 is LNHNV and CDR2 is YYDKDF in the germline V gene (reference sequence). Losses at the gene ends were 3 bases for V and 2 bases for J; bases not matched to a gene: 16. CDR3 size: 20 residues. In the study's own analysis: The authors estimated nucleated cell counts from reference gene primer amplification. Assay used: immunoSEQ multiplex PCR; TCRdb lists only in-frame clones, some missing. V and J calls and clone size are given by that table; D and trimming were obtained from the DNA. The sample includes about 220,000 clones, around 81% of them seen just once. This entry is derived from a study of blood T cell repertoires in COVID-19.

The sequenced material came from peripheral blood. The sequence derives from a woman under 40 who had recovered from COVID-19. This chain joins TRBV15 and TRBJ2-2; 9 bases align to TRBD2. The DNA for the CDR3 is TGTGCCACCAGCAGTGCCCGGGGCGGGAGGGCGACGGGTAACACCGGGGAGCTGTTTTTT. This sequence encodes CATSSARGGRATGNTGELFF.